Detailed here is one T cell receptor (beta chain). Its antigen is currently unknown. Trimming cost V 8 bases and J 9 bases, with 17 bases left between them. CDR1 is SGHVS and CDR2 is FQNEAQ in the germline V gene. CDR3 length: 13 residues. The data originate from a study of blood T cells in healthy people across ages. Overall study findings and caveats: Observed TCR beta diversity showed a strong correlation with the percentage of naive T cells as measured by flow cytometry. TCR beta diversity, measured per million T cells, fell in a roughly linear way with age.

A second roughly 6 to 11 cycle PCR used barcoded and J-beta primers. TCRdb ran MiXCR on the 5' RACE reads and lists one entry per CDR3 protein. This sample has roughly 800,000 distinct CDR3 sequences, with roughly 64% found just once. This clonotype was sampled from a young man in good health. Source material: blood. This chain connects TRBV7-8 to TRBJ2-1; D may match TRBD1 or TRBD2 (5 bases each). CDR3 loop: CASRGVGYGEQFF. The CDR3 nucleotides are TGTGCCAGCCGGGGCGTGGGGTACGGTGAGCAGTTCTTC.